Listed below are T cell receptor beta chains from one sample, sequenced in a study of CD8 T cells in Susac syndrome. MiXCR was run by TCRdb on the immunoSEQ multiplex PCR reads, yielding one entry per CDR3 protein. The sample has over 65,000 distinct CDR3 sequences; about 92% are singletons. The specimen sequenced was CD4+ T cells from PBMCs. Receptor source: a human donor with Susac syndrome. Each CDR3 is given with its conserved first and last residue. A D gene is named only where the DNA matches it firmly. Size is omitted from some rows. Given values are once, few, many or a class for expanded clones.

>-|-|TRBJ1-6|TRBV9
CASSVGRVGNSPLHF
TGTGCCAGCAGCGTTGGGAGGGTTGGTAATTCACCCCTCCACTTT
>-|-|TRBJ1-2|TRBV27
CASSSMTDLSYGYTF
TGTGCCAGCAGTTCTATGACGGACCTCTCCTATGGCTACACCTTC
>-|-|TRBJ2-2|TRBV6-5
CASSYRVGGKSTGELFF
TGTGCCAGCAGTTACAGGGTTGGGGGGAAGTCCACCGGGGAGCTGTTTTTT
>-|-|TRBJ1-5|TRBV11-2
CASSPTLFQPQHF
TGTGCCAGCAGCCCGACACTGTTTCAGCCCCAGCATTTT
>-|-|TRBJ2-5|TRBV7-8
CASSLEAGTNQETQYF
TGTGCCAGCAGCTTAGAGGCGGGGACCAATCAAGAGACCCAGTACTTC
>TRBD1|once|TRBJ2-1|TRBV10-3
CASGQGGGRSEQFF
TGTGCCAGTGGACAGGGGGGAGGTCGGAGTGAGCAGTTCTTC
>-|-|TRBJ2-1|TRBV9
CASSGSLGEQFF
TGTGCCAGCAGCGGATCACTTGGTGAGCAGTTCTTC
>-|-|TRBJ1-1|TRBV29-1
CSVVPRDVNASEAFF
TGCAGCGTTGTCCCCCGGGACGTGAACGCTTCTGAAGCTTTCTTT
>-|-|TRBJ1-3|TRBV7-2
CASSQQLISGNTIYF
TGTGCCAGCAGCCAACAGCTTATTTCTGGAAACACCATATATTTT
>TRBD1|-|TRBJ2-1|TRBV6-1
CASSKAGQGKNEQFF
TGTGCCAGCAGTAAAGCGGGACAGGGGAAGAATGAGCAGTTCTTC